The rows below give T cell receptor beta chains drawn from one sample of a study of control samples from healthy donors and cancer patients. Sequenced by immunoSEQ multiplex PCR; TCRdb stores in-frame clones only, minus some. The sample has some 130,000 clones, more than 90% seen once; the top ten hold less than 6%. The source material was blood. The receptor set was obtained from a man aged 18-30 years in good health. CDR3s include the opening cysteine and the closing phenylalanine or tryptophan. The D gene is left open where the match is weak. Clone sizes are given selectively: once, few, many, or a class where the clone is expanded.

>15|.|TRBD2|TRBV11-3|TRBJ2-1
CASSLGAGEYNEQFF
TGTGCCAGCAGCTTAGGGGCGGGGGAATACAATGAGCAGTTCTTC
>15|.|.|TRBV6-5|TRBJ1-6
CASSRTGTSSSPLHF
TGTGCCAGCAGTCGAACGGGGACATCTAGTTCACCCCTCCACTTT
>15|.|.|TRBV29-1|TRBJ1-2
CSVEKDTFTNYGYTF
TGCAGCGTTGAGAAAGATACATTCACCAACTATGGCTACACCTTC
>13|.|.|TRBV7-9|TRBJ1-1
CASSVQMNTEAFF
TGTGCCAGCAGCGTCCAGATGAACACTGAAGCTTTCTTT
>15|.|TRBD1|TRBV5-1|TRBJ1-1
CASRLSFRGQGEAFF
TGCGCCAGCAGACTTAGTTTCCGGGGACAGGGGGAAGCTTTCTTT
>14|.|.|TRBV5-1|TRBJ2-5
CASSLEAREETQYF
TGCGCCAGCAGCTTGGAAGCCAGGGAAGAGACCCAGTACTTC
>15|.|.|TRBV10-3|TRBJ2-6
CAISVRITGANVLTF
TGTGCCATCAGTGTACGGATTACTGGGGCCAACGTCCTGACTTTC
>12|once|.|TRBV4-1|TRBJ1-4
CASSLPRGKLFF
TGCGCCAGCAGCCTACCCCGGGGGAAACTGTTTTTT
>15|once|TRBD1|TRBV18|TRBJ1-2
CASSTYTGDEYGYTF
TGTGCCAGCTCAACTTATACAGGGGACGAGTATGGCTACACCTTC
>13|.|.|TRBV12-3/TRBV12-4|TRBJ1-1
CASSFGEDTEAFF
TGTGCCAGCAGTTTTGGAGAGGACACTGAAGCTTTCTTT
>15|.|.|TRBV6-5|TRBJ1-2
CASSYGLDSFYGYTF
TGTGCCAGCAGTTACGGGCTGGACAGTTTCTATGGCTACACCTTC
>15|.|TRBD1|TRBV19|TRBJ2-1
CASTRDRDGHNEQFF
TGTGCCAGCACCCGAGACAGGGATGGACACAATGAGCAGTTCTTC
>13|.|.|TRBV18|TRBJ2-7
CASSPTNRDEQYF
TGTGCCAGCTCACCAACTAACAGGGACGAGCAGTACTTC
>11|.|.|TRBV30|TRBJ2-7
CAWTAGYEQYF
TGTGCCTGGACGGCAGGGTACGAGCAGTACTTC
>14|.|.|TRBV4-1|TRBJ2-1
CASSQTYGSNEQFF
TGCGCCAGCAGCCAAACTTACGGCTCCAATGAGCAGTTCTTC
>16|.|.|TRBV7-9|TRBJ1-2
CASRTNEGGAGYGYTF
TGTGCCAGCAGAACGAACGAGGGAGGCGCGGGCTATGGCTACACCTTC
>13|.|.|TRBV11-2|TRBJ2-2
CASSLDRPGELFF
TGTGCCAGCAGCTTAGACCGCCCCGGGGAGCTGTTTTTT
>13|.|.|TRBV5-5|TRBJ2-7
CASSLVDSYEQYF
TGTGCCAGCAGCTTGGTTGACAGCTACGAGCAGTACTTC
>13|.|.|TRBV3-1/TRBV3-2|TRBJ1-1
CASSRGMNTEAFF
TGTGCCAGCAGTCGTGGAATGAACACTGAAGCTTTCTTT
>15|.|.|TRBV9|TRBJ2-6
CASSQTGSGANVLTF
TGTGCCAGCAGCCAGACAGGCTCTGGGGCCAACGTCCTGACTTTC
>16|.|TRBD1|TRBV5-6|TRBJ1-5
CASSPLTGGVRQPQHF
TGTGCCAGCAGCCCCCTGACAGGGGGCGTACGTCAGCCCCAGCATTTT
>14|.|.|TRBV9|TRBJ1-1
CASSVSRAFTEAFF
TGTGCCAGCAGCGTTTCGAGGGCTTTCACTGAAGCTTTCTTT
>13|.|.|TRBV10-1|TRBJ1-2
CASSDQGDYGYTF
TGCGCCAGCAGTGACCAAGGGGACTATGGCTACACCTTC
>15|.|TRBD1|TRBV27|TRBJ2-5
CASRLGTGGTETQYF
TGTGCCAGCAGACTCGGGACAGGGGGAACAGAGACCCAGTACTTC
>20|.|TRBD2|TRBV7-3|TRBJ2-3
CASSSPGSSGVFTDTDTQYF
TGTGCCAGCAGCTCTCCCGGTTCTAGCGGGGTATTTACTGACACAGATACGCAGTATTTT
>15|.|TRBD1|TRBV2|TRBJ2-2
CASRGGQGATGELFF
TGTGCCAGCAGAGGAGGACAGGGGGCGACCGGGGAGCTGTTTTTT
>13|.|TRBD1|TRBV12-3/TRBV12-4|TRBJ1-1
CASSSDRVTEAFF
TGTGCCAGCAGTTCAGACAGGGTCACTGAAGCTTTCTTT
>15|.|.|TRBV9|TRBJ2-3
CASSVGLVQADTQYF
TGTGCCAGCAGCGTAGGACTAGTACAAGCAGATACGCAGTATTTT
>14|.|.|TRBV4-2|TRBJ1-5
CASSQEQGNQPQHF
TGTGCCAGCAGCCAAGAACAGGGCAATCAGCCCCAGCATTTT
>13|.|.|TRBV10-3|TRBJ2-3
CAIRDPKWDTQYF
TGTGCCATCAGGGACCCCAAGTGGGATACGCAGTATTTT
>13|few|TRBD1|TRBV2|TRBJ1-4
CATRGALDEKLFF
TGTGCCACCAGGGGGGCGTTAGATGAAAAACTGTTTTTT
>14|once|.|TRBV7-9|TRBJ2-3
CATETRRTADTQYF
TGTGCCACCGAGACTAGACGGACGGCAGATACGCAGTATTTT
>16|.|TRBD1|TRBV19|TRBJ1-1
CASTPEVGDRVTEAFF
TGTGCCAGTACCCCTGAAGTGGGGGACAGGGTTACTGAAGCTTTCTTT
>20|.|TRBD2|TRBV7-3|TRBJ2-3
CASSLSLGLAGPTTQDTQYF
TGTGCCAGCAGCTTAAGTTTGGGACTAGCGGGCCCGACTACCCAGGATACGCAGTATTTT
>14|.|.|TRBV9|TRBJ2-5
CASSGTGSPETQYF
TGTGCCAGCAGCGGTACAGGGTCCCCGGAGACCCAGTACTTC
>15|.|TRBD2|TRBV6-5|TRBJ2-2
CASSWTSGNTGELFF
TGTGCCAGCAGTTGGACTAGCGGAAACACCGGGGAGCTGTTTTTT
>12|.|.|TRBV12-3/TRBV12-4|TRBJ2-5
CASSLSQETQYF
TGTGCCAGCAGTTTAAGCCAAGAGACCCAGTACTTC
>13|.|.|TRBV11-3|TRBJ1-1
CASSLAGDTEAFF
TGTGCCAGCAGCTTAGCTGGGGACACTGAAGCTTTCTTT
>14|.|.|TRBV25-1|TRBJ1-2
CASSDPHRVDGYTF
TGTGCCAGCAGTGATCCACACAGGGTTGATGGCTACACCTTC
>12|.|.|TRBV28|TRBJ2-7
CASSFGSYEQYF
TGTGCCAGCAGTTTTGGTTCCTACGAGCAGTACTTC
>15|.|.|TRBV4-1|TRBJ2-7
CASSQDAISSYEQYF
TGCGCCAGCAGCCAAGACGCGATAAGCTCCTACGAGCAGTACTTC
>13|.|.|TRBV10-1|TRBJ2-1
CASRGQGNNEQFF
TGCGCCAGCAGAGGGCAGGGGAACAATGAGCAGTTCTTC